The 12 T cell receptor beta chains given below trace back to one sample, sequenced in a study of post-analysis software for immune sequencing data. The study, taken as a whole, reports: Patients had higher frequencies than controls of five TRBV segments, including TRBV5-6, TRBV5-1 and TRBV20-1.

Unique molecular identifiers had been added to the TCR beta cDNA libraries. TCRdb used MiXCR to reprocess the PCR reads, holding one entry per CDR3 protein. This sample has 750,000 to 950,000 distinct CDR3 sequences, with 53% found just once. Which antigens these TCRs recognize remains unknown. Sequencing input: blood. The receptor source for this set is a girl under 18 with multiple sclerosis.

This rearrangement joins TRBV6-5 to TRBJ2-3; D remains ambiguous. This CDR3 is 13 amino acids long. The V gene lost 2 bases and the J gene lost 6 bases, with 9 bases spanning the gap. Germline values: CDR1 MNHEY, CDR2 SVGAGI. The CDR3 sequence: CASSYEAADTQYF. The DNA of the CDR3 is TGTGCCAGCAGTTACGAGGCAGCCGATACGCAGTATTTT.

The chain combines TRBV5-1 with TRBJ2-7, with 8 nucleotides matching TRBD2. J was trimmed by 1 base and V by 1 base; bases with no gene match: 7. The CDR3 covers 16 residues. Germline-derived CDR1 and CDR2 are SGHRS and YFSETQ. The CDR3 bases are TGCGCCAGCAGCTTGTATACGGCGGGAGGTTCCTACGAGCAGTACTTC. Protein product: CASSLYTAGGSYEQYF. Variable domain in full (rest from reference TRBV5-1 and TRBJ2-7): KAGVTQTPRYLIKTRGQQVTLSCSPISGHRSVSWYQQTPGQGLQFLFEYFSETQRNKGNFPGRFSGRQFSNSRSEMNVSTLELGDSALYLCASSLYTAGGSYEQYFGPGTRLTVT.

This chain joins TRBV20-1 and TRBJ2-7; 9 nucleotides align to TRBD1. There are 15 residues in the CDR3. The V segment lost 1 base and the J segment 4 bases; nucleotides outside the gene matches: 8. Per the germline V gene, CDR1 is DFQATT and CDR2 is SNEGSKA (reference sequence). CDR3 protein: CSARGKDRGGYEQYF. CDR3 nucleotides: TGCAGTGCTAGAGGGAAGGACAGGGGAGGGTACGAGCAGTACTTC.

CDR3 coding DNA: TGTGCCAGCAGTGAAGCCCTTAGCGTTTCGGATACGCAGTATTTT. It codes for CASSEALSVSDTQYF. V usage is TRBV6-1 and J usage is TRBJ2-3; D possibly corresponds to TRBD2 (5 bases). Germline V lookup: CDR1 MNHNS, CDR2 SASEGT. The CDR3 is made up of 15 amino acids. V was trimmed by 0 bases and J by 6 bases, leaving 13 bases between them.

V usage is TRBV6-5 and J usage is TRBJ2-5; D unclear. The J call may be wrong; the DNA end is better matched by TRBJ2-7. Germline CDR1 MNHEY, CDR2 SVGAGI. CDR3 length: 13 residues. The CDR3 DNA reads TGTGCCAGCAGGGAAGCCTTCCGCTGCGAGCAGTACTTC. Translated: CASREAFRCEQYF.

V is TRBV24-1 and J is TRBJ2-7; 8 positions agree with TRBD2. Germline V gene lookup returns CDR1 KGHDR and CDR2 SFDVKD. Trimming took 4 bases from V and 5 from J; bases not matched to a gene: 12. The CDR3 runs to 16 residues. The CDR3 sequence: CATSDPTLAGGHEQYF. CDR3 in DNA: TGTGCCACCAGTGACCCTACTTTGGCGGGAGGACACGAGCAGTACTTC.

The chain joins TRBV29-1 to TRBJ1-1, with D hard to call. With 3 bases removed from V and 5 bases from J, the gap between germline ends came to 7 bases. Germline V gene lookup returns CDR1 SQVTM and CDR2 ANQGSEA. There are 11 residues in the CDR3. The CDR3 is CSVDRWTEAFF. In DNA, the CDR3 is TGCAGCGTTGATCGGTGGACTGAAGCTTTCTTT. The entire variable domain, with the rest obtained from reference TRBV29-1 and TRBJ1-1, is as follows: SAVISQKPSRDICQRGTSLTIQCQVDSQVTMMFWYRQQPGQSLTLIATANQGSEATYESGFVIDKFPISRPNLTFSTLTVSNMSPEDSSIYLCSVDRWTEAFFGQGTRLTVV.

The V gene is TRBV20-1, the J gene TRBJ2-1; unclear D gene. Germline V lookup: CDR1 DFQATT, CDR2 SNEGSKA (reference sequence). The CDR3 extends over 11 amino acids. The V end was cut by 5 bases, the J end by 6 bases, with 8 bases between. Here the CDR3 reads CSASQPNEQFF. The CDR3 nucleotides are TGCAGTGCTTCGCAACCCAATGAGCAGTTCTTC.

This clonotype appeared a single time. CDR3 in DNA: TGTGCCAGCAGTTACGCGCGGGACGGCTATGGCTACACCTTC. This sequence encodes CASSYARDGYGYTF. The V and J genes are TRBV6-5 and TRBJ1-2, with TRBD1 as a possible D gene (5 bases). The germline V gene encodes CDR1 MNHEY and CDR2 SVGAGI. With 2 bases removed from V and 4 bases from J, the gap between germline ends came to 11 bases. This CDR3 has 14 amino acids.

V gene TRBV4-2 combines with J gene TRBJ1-5, with D uncertain. The CDR3 extends over 15 amino acids. V was trimmed by 3 bases and J by 2 bases, leaving 11 bases between them. Per the germline V gene, CDR1 is LGHNA and CDR2 is YNFKEQ. In nucleotides, the CDR3 is TGTGCCAGCAGCCAGACCCCCGATGGCAATCAGCCCCAGCATTTT. Its protein product is CASSQTPDGNQPQHF.

The chain recombines TRBV18 with TRBJ2-7; D is uncertain. The CDR3 has 14 residues. Germline V gene lookup returns CDR1 KGHSH and CDR2 LQKENI. V shed 4 bases and J shed 0 bases, with 10 bases lying between them. The CDR3, as DNA: TGTGCCAGCTCACGCTCAACCGACTCCTACGAGCAGTACTTC. Protein product: CASSRSTDSYEQYF. The full variable domain, with the rest looked up from reference TRBV18 and TRBJ2-7, is NAGVMQNPRHLVRRRGQEARLRCSPMKGHSHVYWYRQLPEEGLKFMVYLQKENIIDESGMPKERFSAEFPKEGPSILRIQQVVRGDSAAYFCASSRSTDSYEQYFGPGTRLTVT.

The chain joins TRBV5-1 to TRBJ2-5; 10 bases agree with TRBD2. There are 19 residues in the CDR3. J lost 1 base, V lost 4 bases, and 16 bases had no gene match. CDR1 and CDR2 (germline): SGHRS, YFSETQ. The CDR3 DNA follows: TGCGCCAGCAGCCTGACGGTAACTAGCGGGGACTGGGGCCAAGAGACCCAGTACTTC. It specifies CASSLTVTSGDWGQETQYF.